This is a list of T cell receptor beta chains from one sample in a study of T cell changes during pregnancy in multiple sclerosis. Clones were sequenced by immunoSEQ multiplex PCR, and TCRdb holds only the in-frame ones, with some missing. The sample has about 40,000 clones, over 75% seen once. The sequencing here drew on CD8+ T cells from peripheral blood mononuclear cells, taken before pregnancy. These TCRs come from a female donor with multiple sclerosis, enrolled in a pregnancy study. Each CDR3 is given with its conserved first and last residue. Fields, in order: D gene, V gene, J gene, clone size, CDR3 DNA, CDR3 protein. A D gene is named only where the DNA matches it firmly. Clone sizes are given selectively: once, few, many, or a class where the clone is expanded.

TRBD2	TRBV27	TRBJ2-1	NA	TGTGCCAGCAGTTCACTAGCGGGAGGGCCCGGCAATGAGCAGTTCTTC	CASSSLAGGPGNEQFF
TRBD2	TRBV7-3	TRBJ2-1	NA	TGTGCCAGCAGCTCAAGCGGGGATGAGCAGTTCTTC	CASSSSGDEQFF
TRBD2	TRBV7-6	TRBJ2-7	NA	TGTGCCAGCAGCCGCGGGACTAGCGGACTCTACGAGCAGTACTTC	CASSRGTSGLYEQYF
TRBD2	TRBV6-6	TRBJ2-7	once	TGTGCCAGCAGTGCCCCTCGAGGCGGGAGTTCCTACGAGCAGTACTTC	CASSAPRGGSSYEQYF
TRBD2	TRBV9	TRBJ2-1	NA	TGTGCCAGCAGCTTAGTAGCGGGAAGAGGCAATGAGCAGTTCTTC	CASSLVAGRGNEQFF
TRBD1	TRBV25-1	TRBJ2-7	NA	TGTGCCAGCAGTGAAGGGACAGCCTACGAGCAGTACTTC	CASSEGTAYEQYF
NA	TRBV29-1	TRBJ1-1	NA	TGCAGCGTTGAAGACCCGGGGTCTGTATACACTGAAGCTTTCTTT	CSVEDPGSVYTEAFF
TRBD2	TRBV27	TRBJ2-1	NA	TGTGCCAGCAGTTTTGGCGGGAGCTACAATGAGCAGTTCTTC	CASSFGGSYNEQFF
TRBD2	TRBV6-4	TRBJ2-1	NA	TGTGCCACCCCCAGGGGAGCGGGAGGCCCCAATGAGCAGTTCTTC	CATPRGAGGPNEQFF
NA	TRBV28	TRBJ2-7	NA	TGTGCCAGCAGTCCCCCGGGACAACTATACGAGCAGTACTTC	CASSPPGQLYEQYF
NA	TRBV19	TRBJ2-1	NA	TGTGCCAGTGAGGGCTACAGCGATGAGCAGTTCTTC	CASEGYSDEQFF
NA	TRBV27	TRBJ2-3	once	TGTGCCAGCAGTTTAGCGGGACGGGGCACAGATACGCAGTATTTT	CASSLAGRGTDTQYF
NA	TRBV19	TRBJ2-7	NA	TGTGCCAGTAGTATAGCGGGATCCCCTATCGAGCAGTACTTC	CASSIAGSPIEQYF
NA	TRBV28	TRBJ2-7	once	TGTGCCAGCACCTACTGGGGCAAGACCTACGAGCAGTACTTC	CASTYWGKTYEQYF
NA	TRBV19	TRBJ2-7	NA	TGTGCCAGTAGTATTAGCTCGGATACGTTCTACGAGCAGTACTTC	CASSISSDTFYEQYF
NA	TRBV6-5	TRBJ2-6	once	TGTGCCAGCAGTTACACCACAGGCTCTGGGGCCAACGTCCTGACTTTC	CASSYTTGSGANVLTF
NA	TRBV7-9	TRBJ2-7	NA	TGTGCCAGCAGCTTCGCGGGCAAGCCCTACGAGCAGTACTTC	CASSFAGKPYEQYF
TRBD2	TRBV14	TRBJ2-1	NA	TGTGCCAGCAGCCCAGGGACTAGCGGGAGAGTACCTGGCCCACACAATGAGCAGTTCTTC	CASSPGTSGRVPGPHNEQFF
NA	TRBV27	TRBJ2-7	NA	TGTGCCAGCAGTTTATCAGGCGGGCCTCTGAACGAGCAGTACTTC	CASSLSGGPLNEQYF
NA	TRBV6-4	TRBJ2-2	NA	TGTGCCAGCAGTGAAGGCGGCGGGGAGCTGTTTTTT	CASSEGGGELFF
TRBD2	TRBV19	TRBJ2-1	NA	TGTGCCAGTAGTAGTGGGACTAGAGGGGTCAATGAGCAGTTCTTC	CASSSGTRGVNEQFF
NA	TRBV27	TRBJ2-3	NA	TGTGCCAGCAGTCTCCTACAGGATTTAGTAGATACGCAGTATTTT	CASSLLQDLVDTQYF
NA	TRBV2	TRBJ2-7	NA	TGTGCCAGCAGTCCAACGGGGTCGTTAAGTTACGAGCAGTACTTC	CASSPTGSLSYEQYF
NA	TRBV7-9	TRBJ2-7	NA	TGTGCCAGCAGCTACGGTTCCGAGCAGTACTTC	CASSYGSEQYF
TRBD2	TRBV7-9	TRBJ2-7	NA	TGTGCCAGCAGCTTAGCGCCAGTAGCGGGAACCTACGAGCAGTACTTC	CASSLAPVAGTYEQYF
TRBD2	TRBV4-2	TRBJ2-7	NA	TGTGCCAGCAGCCAAGATAAAGCTAGCGGTTACTACGAGCAGTACTTC	CASSQDKASGYYEQYF
TRBD1	TRBV29-1	TRBJ1-1	few	TGCAGCGTTGAAGGGGACAGGTCGATGAACACTGAAGCTTTCTTT	CSVEGDRSMNTEAFF
NA	TRBV28	TRBJ1-3	NA	TGTGCCAGCAGACCTCGGGTCGGGAGTGGAAACACCATATATTTT	CASRPRVGSGNTIYF
TRBD2	TRBV7-2	TRBJ2-3	NA	TGTGCCAGCGCGATTTCTAGCGGGGGCGCCGGGGATACGCAGTATTTT	CASAISSGGAGDTQYF
NA	TRBV7-2	TRBJ2-7	once	TGTGCCAGCAGTCGGGGTTACGAGCAGTACTTC	CASSRGYEQYF
NA	TRBV7-9	TRBJ2-3	NA	TGTGCCAGCAGCCAAGGGACTTACACTAGCACAGATACGCAGTATTTT	CASSQGTYTSTDTQYF
NA	TRBV28	TRBJ1-6	once	TGTGCCAGCAGTTTATCCCAGGGTTCCTATAATTCACCCCTCCACTTT	CASSLSQGSYNSPLHF
NA	TRBV28	TRBJ2-7	NA	TGTGCCAGCACCGGGAGCTCCTACGAGCAGTACTTC	CASTGSSYEQYF
NA	TRBV28	TRBJ2-7	NA	TGTGCCAGCAGTTACACCTACGAGCAGTACTTC	CASSYTYEQYF
TRBD2	TRBV5-1	TRBJ2-1	NA	TGCGCCAGCAGCTTGGATCTAGCGGGAGCCTACAATGAGCAGTTCTTC	CASSLDLAGAYNEQFF
NA	TRBV27	TRBJ1-5	NA	TGTGCCAGCAGTTCAGGGGTGGAGCAGGGGAGCAATCAGCCCCAGCATTTT	CASSSGVEQGSNQPQHF
TRBD2	TRBV5-1	TRBJ2-3	NA	TGCGCCAGCAGCTCGGGGAGGGCCAGCACAGATACGCAGTATTTT	CASSSGRASTDTQYF
NA	TRBV7-6	TRBJ2-2	once	TGTGCCAGCAGCTTAGGACAAAACACCGGGGAGCTGTTTTTT	CASSLGQNTGELFF
TRBD2	TRBV27	TRBJ2-1	NA	TGTGCCAGCAGTGCCCCCGGGACTAGCGCTTACAATGAGCAGTTCTTC	CASSAPGTSAYNEQFF
TRBD1	TRBV27	TRBJ1-1	NA	TGTGCCAGCAGTTTATACAGGGGGCTTATCAACACTGAAGCTTTCTTT	CASSLYRGLINTEAFF
TRBD2	TRBV27	TRBJ2-5	once	TGTGCCAGCAGTTTATCTGTAACGGGAGGGGAAGAGACCCAGTACTTC	CASSLSVTGGEETQYF